The following is a T cell receptor beta chain sequence with its context. The CDR3 covers 16 residues. V was clipped by 3 bases and J by 5 bases; unmatched bases: 7. Germline V gives CDR1 MGHRA, CDR2 YSYEKL. The sample is drawn from a study of shared clonotypes between healthy human individuals. Generated by immunoSEQ multiplex PCR, the TCRdb table keeps only in-frame clones and is missing some. Of fewer than 650,000 clones listed, around 78% are singletons. V is TRBV4-1 and J is TRBJ1-4; 9 nucleotides align to TRBD1. This clonotype was obtained from a woman aged 40-49 years in good health. Some clones in this sample may be carry-over from other donors' samples. Sequences were obtained from PBMCs. This chain's CDR3 is CASSQNAGTGNEKLFF. As DNA, the CDR3 is TGCGCCAGCAGCCAGAATGCCGGGACAGGGAATGAAAAACTGTTTTTT.